The rows below give T cell receptor beta chains drawn from one sample of a study of neurological immune-mediated disorders. In TCRdb, the 5' RACE reads were re-called with MiXCR into one record per CDR3 protein. The sample includes approximately 38,000 distinct CDR3 sequences, around 7.2% of them seen just once. Sequenced sample: CD4+ T cells from blood. The receptors were sampled from a man aged 50-59 years in good health. The CDR3 runs from the conserved cysteine through the conserved F or W. The D gene is left open where the match is weak. Part of the rows lack a size; the others show once, few, many or a class for expanded clones.

v_gene: TRBV10-3; abundance: many; d_gene: -; j_gene: TRBJ2-7; CDR3aa: CAISESIRVGRNYEQYF
v_gene: TRBV29-1; abundance: many; d_gene: -; j_gene: TRBJ2-3; CDR3aa: CSVEGTAFGTDTQYF
v_gene: TRBV10-3; abundance: many; d_gene: TRBD1; j_gene: TRBJ2-7; CDR3aa: CAIRGPTGGEQYF
v_gene: TRBV29-1; abundance: many; d_gene: TRBD2; j_gene: TRBJ2-1; CDR3aa: CSVGTSGNEQFF
v_gene: TRBV10-3; abundance: many; d_gene: -; j_gene: TRBJ1-1; CDR3aa: CAISPGTSNTEAFF
v_gene: TRBV12-3/TRBV12-4; abundance: many; d_gene: -; j_gene: TRBJ2-1; CDR3aa: CASSLKRDTFSF
v_gene: TRBV5-4; abundance: few; d_gene: TRBD2; j_gene: TRBJ2-3; CDR3aa: CASSLRLAGGPDTQYF
v_gene: TRBV29-1; abundance: many; d_gene: TRBD2; j_gene: TRBJ2-3; CDR3aa: CSATAGGTDTQYF
v_gene: TRBV11-2; abundance: -; d_gene: -; j_gene: TRBJ1-1; CDR3aa: CASSLDGGTEAFF
v_gene: TRBV11-2; abundance: many; d_gene: TRBD1; j_gene: TRBJ1-2; CDR3aa: CASSSVRDRGKKDGYTF
v_gene: TRBV7-2; abundance: many; d_gene: -; j_gene: TRBJ2-7; CDR3aa: CASSTGTFYEQYF
v_gene: TRBV20-1; abundance: many; d_gene: TRBD1; j_gene: TRBJ2-5; CDR3aa: CSARRQGRETQYF
v_gene: TRBV27; abundance: -; d_gene: -; j_gene: TRBJ2-3; CDR3aa: CASSFFGGTQYF
v_gene: TRBV9; abundance: medium-sized; d_gene: TRBD1; j_gene: TRBJ1-5; CDR3aa: CASSVAGTGVQPQHF
v_gene: TRBV10-3; abundance: -; d_gene: TRBD2; j_gene: TRBJ2-2; CDR3aa: CAIGGTSGDTGELFF
v_gene: TRBV5-6; abundance: few; d_gene: -; j_gene: TRBJ2-5; CDR3aa: CASSLKLPAQETQYF
v_gene: TRBV20-1; abundance: many; d_gene: TRBD2; j_gene: TRBJ2-5; CDR3aa: CSARDRLAAYQETQYF
v_gene: TRBV9; abundance: few; d_gene: TRBD2; j_gene: TRBJ2-7; CDR3aa: CASSDVAGVEQYF
v_gene: TRBV28; abundance: many; d_gene: -; j_gene: TRBJ2-3; CDR3aa: CASSKPPADTQYF
v_gene: TRBV10-3; abundance: many; d_gene: TRBD1; j_gene: TRBJ2-2; CDR3aa: CATSGQDNTGELFF